The present T cell receptor (beta chain) was sequenced within a study of CD8 T cells in Susac syndrome (dated by TCRdb to between 2018 and 2021). Regarding the study in general: Of the Susac syndrome patients who were sequenced, roughly eight were in clinical remission while more than five had clinically active disease. Whether CD8+ T cell activation and differentiation in Susac syndrome was antigen driven was tested using repertoire sequencing. At blood withdrawal, Susac syndrome patients were either therapy-naive, taking corticosteroids (in some cases with IVIg as well), or taking IVIg alone. Overall study results and their limits: The number of individuals in the TCR sequencing and HLA analysis was acknowledged as relatively small. In patients with Susac syndrome, the CD4+ T cell repertoire showed no detectable clonal expansion.

To note about this clonotype: The specificity of this receptor is unknown. Per-nucleotide qualities are absent, and no much larger clonotype sits a single base away.

Peripheral blood CD8+ and CD4+ T cells from healthy donors, Susac syndrome patients and multiple sclerosis patients were profiled using high-throughput TCR beta sequencing. The Susac syndrome patients fulfilled recently defined diagnostic criteria for either definite or probable disease. Bulk CD8+ and CD4+ T cells were purified magnetically by negative isolation, whereas CD8+ TEMRA cells were enriched by FACS. Blood was drawn into EDTA tubes, processed within 24 hours, and PBMCs were isolated by density gradient centrifugation. PBMCs destined for TCR sequencing were cryopreserved in liquid nitrogen and later thawed in a 37 °C water bath. The sorted or isolated CD4+, CD8+ and CD8+ TEMRA cells had a purity of 90% or higher. Measured from the cysteine to the phenylalanine, the CDR3 is 15 residues long. Of all the DNA, just the CDR3 is kept, 45 bases in frame from base 1. The germline V gene (reference sequence) yields DFQATT for CDR1 and SNEGSKA for CDR2. V is reduced by 0 bases and J by 0 bases, leaving a spacing of 6 bases between them.

RNA was extracted using the RNeasy kit, and roughly 0.45 to 1 microgram was reverse transcribed with random hexamers. The immunoSEQ multiplex PCR assay, which covers 54 Vbeta and 13 Jbeta segments, was used to amplify TCR beta CDR3 regions. Bias from PCR amplification was corrected by using a synthetic template baseline for primer optimization and for computational correction. As for how the authors treated the data: Only productive sequences were kept, with reads annotated to V, D and J genes according to IMGT and analyzed in immunoSEQ Analyzer. Clonality was computed as one minus Shannon entropy normalized by log2 of the number of productive unique sequences. For each patient and control, public and private clones were evaluated among the 100 most prevalent clones. Clones were defined as Susac-specific if absent from the healthy and MS cohorts, from approximately 1,100 published viral clones and from other ImmuneACCESS disease sequences. The public reads were run again by TCRdb, first through fastp at Q25 and then through MiXCR, and only productive beta chains were kept. Rows are combined by CDR3 protein, so each entry shows the most common genes and DNA. For this entry, the V and J calls and clone size follow TCRdb and not the study's own pipeline. The sample table lists approximately 190,000 distinct CDR3 sequences, nearly 97% of them with a count of one. 0.075% to 0.1% of the sample lies in the top ten.

The TCR originated in a human donor with Susac syndrome. The rearranged segments are TRBV20-1 and TRBJ2-6, with an unclear D gene assignment. The material sequenced was CD4+ T cells from PBMCs. Here the CDR3 is given as CSARDPRSGANVLTF. The nucleotide sequence reads TGCAGTGCTAGAGATCCCCGCTCTGGGGCCAACGTCCTGACTTTC.